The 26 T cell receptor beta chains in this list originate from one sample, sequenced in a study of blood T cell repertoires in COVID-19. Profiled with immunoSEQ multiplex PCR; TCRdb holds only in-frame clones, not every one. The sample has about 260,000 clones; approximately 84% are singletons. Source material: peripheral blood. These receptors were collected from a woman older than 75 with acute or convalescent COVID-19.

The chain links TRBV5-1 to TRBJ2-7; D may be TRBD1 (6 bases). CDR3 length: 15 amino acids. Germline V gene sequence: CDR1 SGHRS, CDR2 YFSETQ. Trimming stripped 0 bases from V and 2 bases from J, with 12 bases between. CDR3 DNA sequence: TGCGCCAGCAGCTTGGGTAAAGGGGACACCTACGAGCAGTACTTC. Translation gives CASSLGKGDTYEQYF.

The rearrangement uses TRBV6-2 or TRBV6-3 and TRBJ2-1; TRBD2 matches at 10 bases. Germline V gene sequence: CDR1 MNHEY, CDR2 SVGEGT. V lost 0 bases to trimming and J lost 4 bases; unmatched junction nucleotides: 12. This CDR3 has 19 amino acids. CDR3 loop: CASSYSPYASGGNYNEQFF. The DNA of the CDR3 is TGTGCCAGCAGTTACTCGCCCTACGCTAGCGGGGGAAATTACAATGAGCAGTTCTTC.

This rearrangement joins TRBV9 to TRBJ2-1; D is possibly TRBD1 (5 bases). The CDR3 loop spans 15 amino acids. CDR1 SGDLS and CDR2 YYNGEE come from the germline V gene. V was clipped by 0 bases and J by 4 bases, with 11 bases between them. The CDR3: CASSVEGDSYNEQFF. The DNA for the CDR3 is TGTGCCAGCAGCGTAGAGGGCGACAGTTACAATGAGCAGTTCTTC.

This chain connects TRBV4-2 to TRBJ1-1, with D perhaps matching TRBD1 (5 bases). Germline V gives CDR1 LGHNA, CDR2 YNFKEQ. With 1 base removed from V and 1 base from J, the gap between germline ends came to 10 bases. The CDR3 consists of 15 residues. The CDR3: CASSQVQGANTEAFF. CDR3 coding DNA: TGTGCCAGCAGCCAAGTTCAAGGGGCGAACACTGAAGCTTTCTTT.

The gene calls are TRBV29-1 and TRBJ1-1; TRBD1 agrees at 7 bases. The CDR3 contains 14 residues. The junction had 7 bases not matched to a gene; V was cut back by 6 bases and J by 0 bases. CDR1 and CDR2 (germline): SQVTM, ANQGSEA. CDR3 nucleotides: TGCAGCGTGAACACAGGGGTCCTGAACACTGAAGCTTTCTTT. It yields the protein CSVNTGVLNTEAFF.

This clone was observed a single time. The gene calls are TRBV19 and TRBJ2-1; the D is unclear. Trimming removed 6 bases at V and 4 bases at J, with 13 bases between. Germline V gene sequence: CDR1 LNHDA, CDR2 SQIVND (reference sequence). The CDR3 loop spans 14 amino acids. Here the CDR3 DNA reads TGTGCCAGTAGGGGCTTACCGCTTTACAATGAGCAGTTCTTC. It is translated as CASRGLPLYNEQFF.

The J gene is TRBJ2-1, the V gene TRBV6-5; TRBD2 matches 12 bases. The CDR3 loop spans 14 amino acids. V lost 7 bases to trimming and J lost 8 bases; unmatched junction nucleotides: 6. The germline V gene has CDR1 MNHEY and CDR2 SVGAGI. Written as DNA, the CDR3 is TGTGCCAGCACGAGGACTAGCGGGACCTATGAGCAGTTCTTC. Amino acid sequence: CASTRTSGTYEQFF.

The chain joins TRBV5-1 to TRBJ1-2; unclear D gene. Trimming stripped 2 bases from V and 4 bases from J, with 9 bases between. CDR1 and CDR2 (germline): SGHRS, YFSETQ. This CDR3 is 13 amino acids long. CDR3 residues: CASSFDQLYGYTF. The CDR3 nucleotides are TGCGCCAGCAGCTTTGATCAACTCTATGGCTACACCTTC.

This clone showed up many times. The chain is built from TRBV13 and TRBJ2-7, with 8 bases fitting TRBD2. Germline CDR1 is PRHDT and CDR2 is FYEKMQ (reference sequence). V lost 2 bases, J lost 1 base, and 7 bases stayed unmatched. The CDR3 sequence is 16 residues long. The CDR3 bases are TGTGCCAGCAGCTTATGGACGGGAGGGCGATCCTACGAGCAGTACTTC. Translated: CASSLWTGGRSYEQYF.

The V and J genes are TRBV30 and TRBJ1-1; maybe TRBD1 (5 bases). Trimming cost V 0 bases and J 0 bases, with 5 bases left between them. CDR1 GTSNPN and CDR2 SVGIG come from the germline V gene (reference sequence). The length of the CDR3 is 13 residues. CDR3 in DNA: TGTGCCTGGAGTGTAGGGGTGAACACTGAAGCTTTCTTT. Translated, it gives CAWSVGVNTEAFF. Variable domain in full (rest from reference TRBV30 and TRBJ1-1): SQTIHQWPATLVQPVGSPLSLECTVEGTSNPNLYWYRQAAGRGLQLLFYSVGIGQISSEVPQNLSASRPQDRQFILSSKKLLLSDSGFYLCAWSVGVNTEAFFGQGTRLTVV.

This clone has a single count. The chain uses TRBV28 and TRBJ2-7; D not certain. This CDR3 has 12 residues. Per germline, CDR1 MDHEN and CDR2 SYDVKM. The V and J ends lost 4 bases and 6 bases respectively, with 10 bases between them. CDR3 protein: CASSSMALEQYF. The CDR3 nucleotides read TGTGCCAGCAGTTCAATGGCTCTCGAGCAGTACTTC.

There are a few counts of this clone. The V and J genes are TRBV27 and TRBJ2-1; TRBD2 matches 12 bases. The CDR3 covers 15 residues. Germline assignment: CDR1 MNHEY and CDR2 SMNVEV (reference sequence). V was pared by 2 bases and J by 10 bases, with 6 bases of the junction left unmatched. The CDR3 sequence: CASSLLLAGGREQFF. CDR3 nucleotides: TGTGCCAGCAGTTTACTACTAGCGGGGGGAAGGGAGCAGTTCTTC.

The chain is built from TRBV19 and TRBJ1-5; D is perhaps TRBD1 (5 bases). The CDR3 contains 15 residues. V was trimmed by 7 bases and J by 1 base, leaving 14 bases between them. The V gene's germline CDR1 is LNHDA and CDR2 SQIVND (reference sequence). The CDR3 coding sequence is TGTGCCAGTACATGGCAGGGCGGAAGCAATCAGCCCCAGCATTTT. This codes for CASTWQGGSNQPQHF. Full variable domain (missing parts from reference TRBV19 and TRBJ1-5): DGGITQSPKYLFRKEGQNVTLSCEQNLNHDAMYWYRQDPGQGLRLIYYSQIVNDFQKGDIAEGYSVSREKKESFPLTVTSAQKNPTAFYLCASTWQGGSNQPQHFGDGTRLSIL.

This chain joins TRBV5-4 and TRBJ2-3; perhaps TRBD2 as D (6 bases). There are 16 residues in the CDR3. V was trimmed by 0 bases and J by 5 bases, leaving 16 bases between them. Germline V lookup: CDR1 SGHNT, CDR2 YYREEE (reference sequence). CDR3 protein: CASSLGTSRRGDTQYF. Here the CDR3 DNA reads TGTGCCAGCAGCTTGGGTACTAGTCGGCGGGGAGATACGCAGTATTTT.

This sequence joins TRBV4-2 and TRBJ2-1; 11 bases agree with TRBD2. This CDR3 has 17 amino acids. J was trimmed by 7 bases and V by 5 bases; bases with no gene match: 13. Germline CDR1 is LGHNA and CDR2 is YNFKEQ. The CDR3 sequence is CASSKRATSGSDNEQFF. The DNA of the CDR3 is TGTGCCAGCAGCAAGCGGGCTACTAGCGGGAGCGATAATGAGCAGTTCTTC.

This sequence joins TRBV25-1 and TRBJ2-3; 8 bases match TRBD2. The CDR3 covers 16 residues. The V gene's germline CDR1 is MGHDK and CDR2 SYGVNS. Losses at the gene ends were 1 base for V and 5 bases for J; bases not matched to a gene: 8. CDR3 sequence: CASSEWKAGEIDTQYF. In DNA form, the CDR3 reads TGTGCCAGCAGTGAATGGAAAGCGGGAGAAATAGATACGCAGTATTTT.

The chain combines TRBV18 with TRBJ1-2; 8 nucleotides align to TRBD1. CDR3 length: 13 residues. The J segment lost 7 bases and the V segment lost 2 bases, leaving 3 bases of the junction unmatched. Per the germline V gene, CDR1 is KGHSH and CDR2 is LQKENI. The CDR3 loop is CASSPDRGVGYTF. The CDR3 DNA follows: TGTGCCAGCTCACCAGACAGGGGAGTTGGCTACACCTTC.

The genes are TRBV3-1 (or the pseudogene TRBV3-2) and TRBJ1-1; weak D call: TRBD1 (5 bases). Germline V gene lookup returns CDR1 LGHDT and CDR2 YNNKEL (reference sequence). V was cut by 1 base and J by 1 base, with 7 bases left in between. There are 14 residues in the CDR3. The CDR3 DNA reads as TGTGCCAGCAGCCAAGGTGACAGGAACACTGAAGCTTTCTTT. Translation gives CASSQGDRNTEAFF.

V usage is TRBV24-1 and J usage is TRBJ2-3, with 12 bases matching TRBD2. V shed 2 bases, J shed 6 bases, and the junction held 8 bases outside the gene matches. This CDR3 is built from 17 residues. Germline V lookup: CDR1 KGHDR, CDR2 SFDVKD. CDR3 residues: CATSDSRLAGVGDTQYF. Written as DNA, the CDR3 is TGTGCCACCAGTGATTCCAGACTAGCGGGAGTGGGGGATACGCAGTATTTT.

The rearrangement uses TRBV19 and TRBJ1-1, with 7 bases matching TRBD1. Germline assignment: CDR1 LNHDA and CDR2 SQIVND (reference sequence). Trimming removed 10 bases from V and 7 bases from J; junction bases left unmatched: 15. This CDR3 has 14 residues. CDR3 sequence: CATGQTGERSEAFF. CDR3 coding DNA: TGTGCCACCGGTCAAACAGGGGAAAGAAGTGAAGCTTTCTTT.

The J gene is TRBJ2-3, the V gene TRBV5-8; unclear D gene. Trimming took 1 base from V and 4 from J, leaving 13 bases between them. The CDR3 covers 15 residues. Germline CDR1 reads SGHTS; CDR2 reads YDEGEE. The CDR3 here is CASSLKALRADTQYF. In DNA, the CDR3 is TGTGCCAGCAGCTTGAAGGCCCTACGGGCAGATACGCAGTATTTT.

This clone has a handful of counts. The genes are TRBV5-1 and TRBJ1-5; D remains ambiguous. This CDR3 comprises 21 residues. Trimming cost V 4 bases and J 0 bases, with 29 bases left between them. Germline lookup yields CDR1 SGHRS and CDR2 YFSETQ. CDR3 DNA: TGCGCCAGCAGCGAATATCCATATCCAGGAACGATACTGTATAGCAATCAGCCCCAGCATTTT. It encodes CASSEYPYPGTILYSNQPQHF.

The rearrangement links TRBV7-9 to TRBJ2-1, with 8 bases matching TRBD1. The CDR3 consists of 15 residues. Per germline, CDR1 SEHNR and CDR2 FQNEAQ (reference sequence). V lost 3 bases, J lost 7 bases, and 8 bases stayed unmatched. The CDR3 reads CASSFGQGGQNEQFF. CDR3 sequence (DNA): TGTGCCAGCAGCTTTGGACAGGGAGGACAGAATGAGCAGTTCTTC.

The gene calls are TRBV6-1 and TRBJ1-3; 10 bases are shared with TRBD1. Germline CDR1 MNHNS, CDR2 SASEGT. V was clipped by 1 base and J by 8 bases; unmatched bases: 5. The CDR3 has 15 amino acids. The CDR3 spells CASSEVGQGLDTIYF. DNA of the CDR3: TGTGCCAGCAGTGAAGTGGGACAGGGGTTGGACACCATATATTTT.

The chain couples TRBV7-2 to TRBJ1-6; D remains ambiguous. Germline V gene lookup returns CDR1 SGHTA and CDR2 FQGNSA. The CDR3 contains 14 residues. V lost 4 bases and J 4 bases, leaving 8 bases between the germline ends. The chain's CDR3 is CASSSSRYNSPLHF. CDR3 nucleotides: TGTGCCAGCAGCTCCTCCAGGTATAATTCACCCCTCCACTTT.

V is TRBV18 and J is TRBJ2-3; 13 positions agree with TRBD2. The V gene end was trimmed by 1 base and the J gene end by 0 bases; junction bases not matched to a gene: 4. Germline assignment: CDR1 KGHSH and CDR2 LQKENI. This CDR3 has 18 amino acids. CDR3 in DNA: TGTGCCAGCTCACCACTTGGGACTAGCGGGATTAGCACAGATACGCAGTATTTT. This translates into CASSPLGTSGISTDTQYF.